Listed below are T cell receptor beta chains from one sample, sequenced in a study of T cells after yellow fever vaccination. From the 5' RACE reads, TCRdb called clonotypes with MiXCR, one entry per CDR3 protein. The sample records 110,000 to 150,000 distinct CDR3 sequences, more than 6.5% being singletons. The source was CD4+ T cells sorted from PBMCs, collected 10 days after the yellow fever booster vaccination. These receptors were taken from a man aged 25-45 years who received the YFV17D yellow fever vaccine. Each CDR3 is given without its conserved first and last residue. The order of the fields is D gene, V gene, CDR3 protein. The D gene is left open where the match is weak.

d_gene: TRBD2
v_gene: TRBV9
CDR3aa: ASSIQAGGGLNEQF

d_gene: -
v_gene: TRBV6-1
CDR3aa: ASRPGGTDTQY

d_gene: -
v_gene: TRBV27
CDR3aa: ASSARSHKETQY

d_gene: TRBD2
v_gene: TRBV5-1
CDR3aa: ATTAGLSTDTQY

d_gene: -
v_gene: TRBV7-8
CDR3aa: ASSLAGAKETQY

d_gene: -
v_gene: TRBV11-2
CDR3aa: ASSLAGFWGELF

d_gene: TRBD1
v_gene: TRBV27
CDR3aa: ASSGDRDRPQY

d_gene: TRBD1
v_gene: TRBV2
CDR3aa: ASSGSIGTGDSPLH

d_gene: -
v_gene: TRBV7-9
CDR3aa: ASRPVEGRRMNTEAF

d_gene: -
v_gene: TRBV20-1
CDR3aa: SAGPKVGPNQPQH

d_gene: TRBD1
v_gene: TRBV4-3
CDR3aa: ASSQGLVAGTGSHEQY

d_gene: -
v_gene: TRBV7-2
CDR3aa: ASSFDRTFESF

d_gene: TRBD1
v_gene: TRBV30
CDR3aa: AYNLGTGGYANTGELF

d_gene: -
v_gene: TRBV4-3
CDR3aa: ASSQEGGFYNEQF

d_gene: TRBD1
v_gene: TRBV6-5
CDR3aa: ASRDRAEKLF

d_gene: TRBD1
v_gene: TRBV10-3
CDR3aa: AISALTGGLSGANVLT

d_gene: -
v_gene: TRBV7-2
CDR3aa: ASSLATGTDTQY

d_gene: TRBD1
v_gene: TRBV29-1
CDR3aa: SASQGAYEQY

d_gene: TRBD2
v_gene: TRBV6-5
CDR3aa: ASSYAASGAYEQY

d_gene: -
v_gene: TRBV5-1
CDR3aa: ASSGSENSGATQY

d_gene: TRBD2
v_gene: TRBV7-3
CDR3aa: ASSTRGLGRESGELF

d_gene: TRBD2
v_gene: TRBV3-1
CDR3aa: ASSPMGGIAGNIQY

d_gene: TRBD2
v_gene: TRBV10-3
CDR3aa: AIKAGGYNEQF

d_gene: -
v_gene: TRBV20-1
CDR3aa: SATQDSFSGNTIY

d_gene: TRBD2
v_gene: TRBV20-1
CDR3aa: SAKGGRAVNEQF

d_gene: -
v_gene: TRBV5-1
CDR3aa: ASSPDRTNIQY

d_gene: -
v_gene: TRBV7-2
CDR3aa: ASSPTPSQETQY

d_gene: -
v_gene: TRBV29-1
CDR3aa: SLMVAGELF

d_gene: -
v_gene: TRBV6-1
CDR3aa: ASSEIIGNIQY

d_gene: -
v_gene: TRBV24-1
CDR3aa: ATSDNNRDKNEQF

d_gene: -
v_gene: TRBV20-1
CDR3aa: SAFRDTTEAF

d_gene: TRBD1
v_gene: TRBV10-3
CDR3aa: AISAGTGGPSDTQY

d_gene: -
v_gene: TRBV6-6
CDR3aa: AVTENQYNEQF

d_gene: TRBD1
v_gene: TRBV7-9
CDR3aa: ASSTGQVDNYGYT

d_gene: -
v_gene: TRBV7-9
CDR3aa: ASSLAWRTSTDTQY

d_gene: TRBD2
v_gene: TRBV5-6
CDR3aa: ASSFSGTSGKRQF

d_gene: TRBD2
v_gene: TRBV20-1
CDR3aa: SATSRAGVRSEQF

d_gene: -
v_gene: TRBV20-1
CDR3aa: SARVRTANEKLF

d_gene: -
v_gene: TRBV6-1
CDR3aa: ASSRGTASNQPQH

d_gene: -
v_gene: TRBV7-9
CDR3aa: ASSLLSGIIKNIQY

d_gene: TRBD2
v_gene: TRBV19
CDR3aa: ASNLLAGARAGELF

d_gene: -
v_gene: TRBV24-1
CDR3aa: ATTRWVNTEAF

d_gene: -
v_gene: TRBV7-7
CDR3aa: ASSDQTSAVETQY

d_gene: -
v_gene: TRBV20-1
CDR3aa: SALPGTPYEQY

d_gene: -
v_gene: TRBV29-1
CDR3aa: SALDGSSGANVLT

d_gene: TRBD2
v_gene: TRBV25-1
CDR3aa: ASSDYGLAMQY

d_gene: -
v_gene: TRBV12-1
CDR3aa: ASSRKTMNEQF

d_gene: TRBD2
v_gene: TRBV4-2
CDR3aa: ASSTRVGLAGAGTGELF

d_gene: TRBD2
v_gene: TRBV5-6
CDR3aa: ASSLPGRLYEQY

d_gene: TRBD1
v_gene: TRBV3-1
CDR3aa: ASSQWDSSYNEQF

d_gene: -
v_gene: TRBV30
CDR3aa: AWSTTGGRVTEAF

d_gene: TRBD1
v_gene: TRBV6-1
CDR3aa: ASSKPGQPQETQY

d_gene: -
v_gene: TRBV7-2
CDR3aa: ASSPAFGDTQY

d_gene: -
v_gene: TRBV6-2/TRBV6-3
CDR3aa: ASSTSYVYNEQF

d_gene: TRBD2
v_gene: TRBV24-1
CDR3aa: APLLREDDEQY

d_gene: -
v_gene: TRBV19
CDR3aa: ASSSAGPQH

d_gene: -
v_gene: TRBV5-4
CDR3aa: ASSLEESGSYNEQF